One and the same sample provided the 25 T cell receptor beta chains below, sequenced in a study of CD8 T cells in Susac syndrome (dated by TCRdb to between 2017 and 2020). The library was prepared using the immunoSEQ multiplex PCR assay. RNA was extracted with the RNeasy kit and roughly 0.5 to 1 ug was reverse transcribed using random hexamers. The raw public data were reprocessed by TCRdb itself: fastp quality trimming at Q25, MiXCR clonotype calling, in-frame beta chains only. Every CDR3 protein is listed once, alongside the most common genes and DNA of its rows. The sample profile shows 230,000 or so distinct CDR3 sequences; 95% of them were found once. The top ten hold roughly 0.09% of the sample. Material for sequencing was CD4+ T cells from PBMCs. These receptors all come from a human donor with multiple sclerosis.

CDR3 in amino acids: CASSVGDSYYQPQHF. The CDR3 bases are TGTGCCAGCAGCGTAGGGGACAGCTACTATCAGCCCCAGCATTTT. V and J are TRBV9 and TRBJ1-5, with 7 bases that match TRBD1. J lost 5 bases, V lost 0 bases, and 5 bases had no gene match. In germline, CDR1 is SGDLS, CDR2 YYNGEE. The CDR3 is made up of 15 amino acids.

V usage is TRBV29-1 and J usage is TRBJ2-7; TRBD1 matches at 7 bases. V gave up 4 bases and J gave up 4 bases; unmatched junction bases: 10. The CDR3 runs to 14 residues. Germline assignment: CDR1 SQVTM and CDR2 ANQGSEA. CDR3 amino acids: CSVGSTGIPYEQYF. CDR3 nucleotides: TGCAGCGTTGGATCGACAGGGATCCCTTACGAGCAGTACTTC.

The chain carries TRBV12-5 and TRBJ2-3; D may match TRBD1 or TRBD2 (5 bases each). The CDR3 spans 15 residues. CDR1 is LGHNT and CDR2 is FRNRAP in the germline V gene. V lost 7 bases and J 2 bases, leaving 16 bases between the germline ends. This CDR3 reads CASAPAPGPTDTQYF. CDR3 sequence (DNA): TGTGCTAGTGCCCCTGCCCCGGGGCCCACAGATACGCAGTATTTT.

The chain is built from TRBV3-1 and TRBJ1-2; 9 nucleotides line up with TRBD1. The germline V gene encodes CDR1 LGHDT and CDR2 YNNKEL (reference sequence). The CDR3 spans 14 residues. V was pared by 2 bases and J by 3 bases, with 1 base of the junction left unmatched. The CDR3 sequence is CASSQRDRDYGYTF. CDR3 coding DNA: TGTGCCAGCAGCCAAAGGGACAGGGACTATGGCTACACCTTC.

The gene calls are TRBV2 and TRBJ2-7; no clear D gene. CDR1 and CDR2 (germline): SNHLY, FYNNEI. Trimming shortened V by 0 bases and J by 0 bases, and 9 bases separated the two germline ends. The CDR3 runs 15 residues. The CDR3 DNA follows: TGTGCCAGCAGTGAAGCGCTATGGAGCTCCTACGAGCAGTACTTC. This sequence encodes CASSEALWSSYEQYF.

V is TRBV20-1 and J is TRBJ2-1; D may be TRBD2 (5 bases). Between the trimmed V and J ends, which lost 1 base and 5 bases, there was a span of 12 bases. CDR3 size: 14 residues. The germline V gene has CDR1 DFQATT and CDR2 SNEGSKA (reference sequence). This chain's CDR3 is CSARATGWDNEQFF. As DNA, the CDR3 is TGCAGTGCTAGAGCCACGGGATGGGACAATGAGCAGTTCTTC.

The chain uses TRBV2 and TRBJ2-6; D is ambiguous. The length of the CDR3 is 14 residues. With 10 bases removed from V and 4 bases from J, the gap between germline ends came to 14 bases. CDR1 and CDR2 from the germline V gene are SNHLY and FYNNEI. For the CDR3, the DNA is TGTGCCACCTCCCAGCCTTTCGGGGCCAACGTCCTGACTTTC. It specifies CATSQPFGANVLTF.

This chain uses TRBV20-1 with TRBJ1-2, with no clear D. Germline assignment: CDR1 DFQATT and CDR2 SNEGSKA (reference sequence). V lost 8 bases and J lost 3, with 7 bases in between. CDR3 length equals 10 residues. CDR3: CSSQDYGYTF. The CDR3 nucleotides read TGCAGTTCGCAAGACTATGGCTACACCTTC.

The chain has TRBV14 and TRBJ2-1, with TRBD2 identical over 9 bases. With 4 bases clipped from V and 0 bases from J, the junction kept 1 base outside the gene matches. The CDR3 length is 15 residues. The germline CDR1 and CDR2 sequences are SGHDN and FVKESK. CDR3 DNA sequence: TGTGCCAGCAGCCCGACTAGCGGCTCCTACAATGAGCAGTTCTTC. Protein sequence: CASSPTSGSYNEQFF.

This clonotype was seen a few times. J is TRBJ2-2 and V is TRBV29-1; 8 nucleotides agree with TRBD1. CDR1 and CDR2 from the germline V gene are SQVTM and ANQGSEA. The CDR3 totals 14 residues. Germline trimming cut 7 bases from V and 4 bases from J; bases unmatched to any gene: 8. In DNA, the CDR3 is TGCAGCGCTTCACAGGGGGGTGTCACCGGGGAGCTGTTTTTT. This encodes CSASQGGVTGELFF.

The DNA of the CDR3 is TGTGCCACCAGCGAGGGGGACCCCTCCGATACGCAGTATTTT. Translation: CATSEGDPSDTQYF. This chain connects TRBV24-1 to TRBJ2-3, with D tentatively TRBD1 (6 bases). The V end was cut by 7 bases, the J end by 6 bases, with 16 bases between. Looked up from germline, CDR1 is KGHDR and CDR2 is SFDVKD. CDR3 size: 14 residues.

The gene calls are TRBV29-1 and TRBJ2-1; tentatively, D is TRBD1 (6 bases). CDR1 SQVTM and CDR2 ANQGSEA come from the germline V gene. V was trimmed by 7 bases and J by 9 bases, leaving 16 bases between them. The CDR3 is made up of 12 amino acids. CDR3 in amino acids: CSAKQGPGEQFF. The CDR3 DNA reads TGCAGCGCGAAACAGGGACCAGGTGAGCAGTTCTTC.

The chain has TRBV20-1 and TRBJ2-7; weak D call: TRBD2 (6 bases). CDR3 length equals 13 residues. Germline lookup yields CDR1 DFQATT and CDR2 SNEGSKA (reference sequence). V lost 4 bases and J lost 5, with 15 bases in between. The CDR3: CSANHGRVHEQYF. In DNA, the CDR3 is TGCAGTGCTAATCACGGGAGAGTCCACGAGCAGTACTTC.

Note on this clonotype: Relative to the germline gene, one junction end is altered; a read error may explain this. The CDR3 sequence is CANSQAGRGIGETQYF. The CDR3 bases are TGCGCCAACAGCCAAGCCGGCAGGGGAATTGGAGAGACCCAGTACTTC. The V gene is TRBV4-1, the J gene TRBJ2-5, with D possibly TRBD1 on 6 matching bases. This CDR3 comprises 16 residues. Germline V gives CDR1 MGHRA, CDR2 YSYEKL.

This clonotype was counted only a few times. The chain recombines TRBV12-3 or TRBV12-4 with TRBJ1-2; D is uncertain. CDR3 length: 12 residues. Trimming cost V 4 bases and J 4 bases, with 7 bases left between them. DNA of the CDR3: TGTGCCAGCAGTTCCCGGACCTATGGCTACACCTTC. This translates into CASSSRTYGYTF.

This chain links TRBV11-1 with TRBJ2-7; D might be TRBD2 (6 bases). Germline lookup yields CDR1 SGHAT and CDR2 FQDESV (reference sequence). V gave up 1 base and J gave up 3 bases, with 13 bases separating them. The CDR3 has 15 amino acids. This CDR3 is CASSLGSAAGYEQYF. The CDR3 nucleotides are TGTGCCAGCAGCTTAGGAAGTGCAGCGGGCTACGAGCAGTACTTC.

This chain connects TRBV19 to TRBJ1-2, with 8 bases identical to TRBD1. CDR1 LNHDA and CDR2 SQIVND come from the germline V gene (reference sequence). This CDR3 is 12 amino acids long. V gave up 7 bases and J gave up 5 bases; unmatched junction bases: 3. In DNA, the CDR3 is TGTGCCAGTATGGACAGGGCATATGGCTACACCTTC. Residues: CASMDRAYGYTF.

The genes are TRBV7-2 and TRBJ2-5; D possibly matches TRBD1 or TRBD2 (5 bases each). Per the germline V gene, CDR1 is SGHTA and CDR2 is FQGNSA. There are 15 residues in the CDR3. Trimming removed 0 bases from V and 5 bases from J, with 13 bases in between. CDR3 region: CASSLAHGTRETQYF. DNA for the CDR3: TGTGCCAGCAGCTTAGCGCACGGGACCAGGGAGACCCAGTACTTC.

The sample holds one count of this clonotype. J is TRBJ1-1 and V is TRBV27, with D perhaps matching TRBD1 (5 bases). The V gene's germline CDR1 is MNHEY and CDR2 SMNVEV (reference sequence). The germline V and J ends were trimmed by 8 bases and 0 bases, with 13 bases remaining between them. This CDR3 is built from 14 residues. The CDR3, as DNA: TGTGCCAGCGGGGAAGGGGCCATGAACACTGAAGCTTTCTTT. Translation gives CASGEGAMNTEAFF.

The chain links TRBV5-1 to TRBJ1-4; D unclear. There are 14 residues in the CDR3. With 0 bases removed from V and 8 bases from J, the gap between germline ends came to 11 bases. From germline, CDR1 is SGHRS and CDR2 YFSETQ. CDR3 coding DNA: TGCGCCAGCAGCTTGGCCGGGGTTGCAGAAAAACTGTTTTTT. This gives the protein CASSLAGVAEKLFF.

CDR3 amino acids: CAWRLAGSYNEQFF. The CDR3, as DNA: TGTGCCTGGAGACTAGCGGGCTCCTACAATGAGCAGTTCTTC. The chain employs TRBV30 and TRBJ2-1; 9 nucleotides align to TRBD2. The V gene end was trimmed by 3 bases and the J gene end by 0 bases; junction bases not matched to a gene: 0. This CDR3 has 14 residues. Germline lookup yields CDR1 GTSNPN and CDR2 SVGIG (reference sequence). Drawing the rest from reference TRBV30 and TRBJ2-1, the complete variable domain is SQTIHQWPATLVQPVGSPLSLECTVEGTSNPNLYWYRQAAGRGLQLLFYSVGIGQISSEVPQNLSASRPQDRQFILSSKKLLLSDSGFYLCAWRLAGSYNEQFFGPGTRLTVL.

This rearrangement joins TRBV3-1 to TRBJ2-1; D is unresolved. The germline gives CDR1 LGHDT, CDR2 YNNKEL (reference sequence). V was pared by 2 bases and J by 15 bases, with 17 bases between. The CDR3 contains 13 residues. This CDR3 reads CASSQQLRASVFF. The CDR3 DNA sequence: TGTGCCAGCAGCCAACAACTCCGAGCATCGGTGTTCTTC.

The genes are TRBV20-1 and TRBJ1-2; tentatively, D is TRBD1 (6 bases). With 1 base removed from V and 0 bases from J, the gap between germline ends came to 9 bases. This CDR3 has 14 residues. CDR1 is DFQATT and CDR2 is SNEGSKA in the germline V gene (reference sequence). CDR3 sequence reads: CSARVGTTNYGYTF. The CDR3 region has the DNA TGCAGTGCTAGAGTCGGGACAACTAACTATGGCTACACCTTC.

The gene calls are TRBV18 and TRBJ2-1; D gene unclear. The germline V and J ends were trimmed by 2 bases and 7 bases, with 6 bases remaining between them. Germline V CDR1 and CDR2: KGHSH, LQKENI. There are 12 residues in the CDR3. The CDR3 loop reads CASSPVWNEQFF. The CDR3 DNA sequence: TGTGCCAGCTCACCAGTGTGGAATGAGCAGTTCTTC.

The chain is built from TRBV20-1 and TRBJ2-1, with TRBD1 as a possible D gene (6 bases). Germline V gives CDR1 DFQATT, CDR2 SNEGSKA (reference sequence). CDR3 length equals 14 residues. V was trimmed by 3 bases and J by 8 bases, leaving 17 bases between them. CDR3 protein: CSASPRRRGYEQFF. For the CDR3, the DNA is TGCAGTGCTAGTCCCAGGCGAAGGGGGTATGAGCAGTTCTTC.